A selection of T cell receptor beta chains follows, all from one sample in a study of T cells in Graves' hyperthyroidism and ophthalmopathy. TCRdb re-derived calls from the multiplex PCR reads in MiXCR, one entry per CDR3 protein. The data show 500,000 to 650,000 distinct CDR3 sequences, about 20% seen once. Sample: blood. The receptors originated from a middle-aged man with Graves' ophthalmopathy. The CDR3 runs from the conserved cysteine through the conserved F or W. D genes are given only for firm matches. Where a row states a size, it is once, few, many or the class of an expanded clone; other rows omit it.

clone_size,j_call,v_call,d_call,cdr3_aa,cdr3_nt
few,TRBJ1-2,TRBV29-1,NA,CSVEDEGGNYGYTF,TGCAGCGTTGAAGATGAAGGGGGAAACTATGGCTACACCTTC
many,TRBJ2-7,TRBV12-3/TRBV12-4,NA,CASSLEDEQYF,TGTGCCAGCAGCTTAGAAGACGAGCAGTACTTC
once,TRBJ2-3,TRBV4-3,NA,CASSQIGVGRDTQYF,TGCGCCAGCAGCCAAATAGGGGTGGGCAGGGATACGCAGTATTTT
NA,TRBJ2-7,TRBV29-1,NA,CSVELPTGTYEQYF,TGCAGCGTTGAGCTCCCTACAGGGACTTACGAGCAGTACTTC
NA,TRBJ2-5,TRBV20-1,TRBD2,CSASGGDQETQYF,TGCAGTGCTAGCGGGGGGGATCAAGAGACCCAGTACTTC
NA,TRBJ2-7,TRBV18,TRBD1,CASSPLGRGPYEQYF,TGTGCCAGCTCACCCCTCGGAAGGGGGCCATACGAGCAGTACTTC
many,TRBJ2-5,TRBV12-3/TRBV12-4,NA,CASSPDRDGSATQYF,TGTGCCAGCAGTCCCGACAGGGACGGGAGCGCGACCCAGTACTTC
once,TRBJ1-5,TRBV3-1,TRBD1,CASSQFQGANQPQHF,TGTGCCAGCAGCCAATTTCAGGGGGCGAATCAGCCCCAGCATTTT
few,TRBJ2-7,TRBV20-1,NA,CSARETGAREQYF,TGCAGTGCTAGAGAAACGGGAGCCAGAGAGCAGTACTTC
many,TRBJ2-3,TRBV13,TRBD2,CASSPRTSGVGTDTQYF,TGTGCCAGCAGCCCGAGGACTAGCGGGGTCGGCACAGATACGCAGTATTTT
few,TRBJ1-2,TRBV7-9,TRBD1,CAISQTGKYGYTF,TGTGCCATCTCTCAGACAGGGAAATATGGCTACACCTTC
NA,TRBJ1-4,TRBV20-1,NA,CSARTSSNEKLFF,TGCAGTGCAAGGACGTCGTCTAATGAAAAACTGTTTTTT
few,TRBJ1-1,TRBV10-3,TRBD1,CAISLSRDRVNTEAFF,TGTGCCATCAGTCTAAGCCGGGACAGGGTGAACACTGAAGCTTTCTTT
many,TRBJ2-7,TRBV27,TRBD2,CASSSNPLTSGSDEQYF,TGTGCCAGCAGTTCAAATCCCCTGACTAGCGGGAGTGACGAGCAGTACTTC
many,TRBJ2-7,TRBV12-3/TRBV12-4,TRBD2,CASSPKREGRYEQYF,TGTGCCAGCAGCCCCAAGCGGGAGGGCCGCTACGAGCAGTACTTC
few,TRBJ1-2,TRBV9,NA,CASSVDPNGYTF,TGTGCCAGCAGCGTAGATCCCAATGGCTACACCTTC
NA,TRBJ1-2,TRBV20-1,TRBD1,CSATQRGPGWGYTF,TGCAGTGCTACCCAGAGGGGGCCGGGATGGGGCTACACCTTC
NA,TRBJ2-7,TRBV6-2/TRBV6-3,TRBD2,CASGDGGSYEQYF,TGTGCCAGCGGCGACGGCGGGAGCTACGAGCAGTACTTC
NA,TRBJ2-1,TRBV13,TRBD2,CASSSTGTSGALSYNEQFF,TGTGCCAGCAGCTCTACCGGGACTAGCGGGGCGTTGTCCTACAATGAGCAGTTCTTC
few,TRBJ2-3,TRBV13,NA,CASSFFVGESTDTQYF,TGTGCCAGCAGTTTCTTCGTGGGGGAGAGCACAGATACGCAGTATTTT
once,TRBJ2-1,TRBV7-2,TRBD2,CASSLAVHSGRADEQFF,TGTGCCAGCAGCTTAGCTGTCCATAGCGGGAGGGCCGATGAGCAGTTCTTC
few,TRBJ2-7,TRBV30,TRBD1,CAWSTGQGYEQYF,TGTGCCTGGAGCACGGGACAGGGCTACGAGCAGTACTTC
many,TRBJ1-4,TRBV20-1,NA,CSVVRAEKLFF,TGCAGTGTAGTACGGGCTGAAAAACTGTTTTTT
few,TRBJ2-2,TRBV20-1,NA,CSARPGSGGELFF,TGCAGTGCTAGACCAGGGTCCGGGGGCGAGCTGTTTTTT
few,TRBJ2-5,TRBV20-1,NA,CSAHPSGRVETQYF,TGCAGTGCTCACCCCTCTGGGCGGGTGGAGACCCAGTACTTC
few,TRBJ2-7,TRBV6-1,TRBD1,CASHPGQGAEQYF,TGTGCCAGCCATCCAGGACAGGGGGCCGAGCAGTACTTC
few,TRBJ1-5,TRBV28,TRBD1,CASSSSGQINQPQHF,TGTGCCAGCAGTTCGTCGGGACAGATCAATCAGCCCCAGCATTTT
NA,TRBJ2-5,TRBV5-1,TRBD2,CASSLEAGVEYF,TGCGCCAGCAGCTTGGAGGCGGGGGTGGAGTACTTC
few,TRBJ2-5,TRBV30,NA,CAWSEGRETQYF,TGTGCCTGGAGTGAAGGGCGGGAGACCCAGTACTTC
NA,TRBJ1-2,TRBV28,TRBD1,CASRKTGLSYGYTF,TGTGCCAGCAGAAAGACAGGGCTAAGCTATGGCTACACCTTC
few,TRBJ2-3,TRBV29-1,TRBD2,CSAIGREFSPNTDTQYF,TGCAGCGCCATCGGGCGGGAGTTTAGTCCCAACACAGATACGCAGTATTTT
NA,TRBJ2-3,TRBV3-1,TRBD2,CASSQGDERERGDTQYF,TGTGCCAGCAGCCAGGGTGACGAGCGGGAGAGGGGAGATACGCAGTATTTT
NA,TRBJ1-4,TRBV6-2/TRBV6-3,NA,CASSPRQQPNEKLFF,TGTGCCAGCAGCCCCAGACAGCAACCAAATGAAAAACTGTTTTTT
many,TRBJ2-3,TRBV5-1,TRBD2,CASSLVSGGLTDTQYF,TGCGCCAGCAGCTTGGTCTCGGGAGGACTAACAGATACGCAGTATTTT
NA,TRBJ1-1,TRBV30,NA,CAGGPGGGTEAFF,TGTGCCGGGGGGCCGGGAGGCGGCACTGAAGCTTTCTTT
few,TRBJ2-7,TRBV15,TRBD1,CATSRDLAGQGAYEQYF,TGTGCCACCAGCAGAGATCTGGCAGGGCAGGGGGCCTACGAGCAGTACTTC
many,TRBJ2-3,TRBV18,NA,CASSGRQVRTDTQYF,TGTGCCAGCTCAGGGAGACAGGTTCGGACAGATACGCAGTATTTT
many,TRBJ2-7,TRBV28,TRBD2,CASSFLAGGSYEQYF,TGTGCCAGCAGTTTTTTAGCGGGAGGATCCTACGAGCAGTACTTC
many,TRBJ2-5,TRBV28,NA,CASRRTARKTQYF,TGTGCCAGCAGGCGGACTGCCCGGAAGACCCAGTACTTC
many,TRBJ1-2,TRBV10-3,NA,CAISESTGIGGYTF,TGTGCCATCAGTGAGTCAACAGGGATAGGTGGCTACACCTTC
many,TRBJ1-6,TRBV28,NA,CASSHLTNLRNSPLHF,TGTGCCAGCAGTCATCTCACGAATCTGAGGAATTCACCCCTCCACTTT
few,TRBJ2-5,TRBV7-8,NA,CASSYTSGGETQYF,TGTGCCAGCAGCTATACAAGTGGAGGCGAGACCCAGTACTTC
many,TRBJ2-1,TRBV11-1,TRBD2,CASSDWTSGPYNEQFF,TGTGCCAGCAGCGACTGGACTAGCGGCCCTTACAATGAGCAGTTCTTC
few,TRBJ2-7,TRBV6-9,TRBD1,CASSLFGTDFDYEQYF,TGTGCCAGCTCCCTTTTCGGGACAGACTTTGACTACGAGCAGTACTTC
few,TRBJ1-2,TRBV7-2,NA,CASSLNWSGGYTF,TGTGCCAGCAGCTTAAATTGGTCAGGGGGCTACACCTTC
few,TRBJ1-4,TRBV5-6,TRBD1,CASSSQGGVEKLFF,TGTGCCAGCAGTTCGCAGGGGGGAGTTGAAAAACTGTTTTTT
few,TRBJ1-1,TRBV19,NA,CASSIATQGSNTEAFF,TGTGCCAGTAGTATAGCGACCCAGGGATCGAACACTGAAGCTTTCTTT
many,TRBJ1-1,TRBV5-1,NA,CASSIRTFFGSDTEAFF,TGCGCCAGCAGCATTCGGACGTTTTTCGGGTCCGACACTGAAGCTTTCTTT